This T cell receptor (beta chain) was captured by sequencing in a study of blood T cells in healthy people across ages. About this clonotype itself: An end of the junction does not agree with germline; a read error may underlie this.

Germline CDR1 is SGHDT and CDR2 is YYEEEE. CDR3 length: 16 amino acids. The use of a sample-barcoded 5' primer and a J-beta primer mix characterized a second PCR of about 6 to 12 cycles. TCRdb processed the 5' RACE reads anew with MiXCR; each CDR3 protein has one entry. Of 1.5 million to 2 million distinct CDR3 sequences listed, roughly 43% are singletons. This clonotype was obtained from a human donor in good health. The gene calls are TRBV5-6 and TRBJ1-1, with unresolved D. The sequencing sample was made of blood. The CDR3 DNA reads TGTGCCGGCAGCTTAGGACCGGAGGGATGGAACACTGAAGCTTTCTTT. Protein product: CAGSLGPEGWNTEAFF. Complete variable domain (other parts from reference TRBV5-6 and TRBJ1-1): DAGVTQSPTHLIKTRGQQVTLRCSPKSGHDTVSWYQQALGQGPQFIFQYYEEEERQRGNFPDRFSGHQFPNYSSELNVNALLLGDSALYLCAGSLGPEGWNTEAFFGQGTRLTVV.